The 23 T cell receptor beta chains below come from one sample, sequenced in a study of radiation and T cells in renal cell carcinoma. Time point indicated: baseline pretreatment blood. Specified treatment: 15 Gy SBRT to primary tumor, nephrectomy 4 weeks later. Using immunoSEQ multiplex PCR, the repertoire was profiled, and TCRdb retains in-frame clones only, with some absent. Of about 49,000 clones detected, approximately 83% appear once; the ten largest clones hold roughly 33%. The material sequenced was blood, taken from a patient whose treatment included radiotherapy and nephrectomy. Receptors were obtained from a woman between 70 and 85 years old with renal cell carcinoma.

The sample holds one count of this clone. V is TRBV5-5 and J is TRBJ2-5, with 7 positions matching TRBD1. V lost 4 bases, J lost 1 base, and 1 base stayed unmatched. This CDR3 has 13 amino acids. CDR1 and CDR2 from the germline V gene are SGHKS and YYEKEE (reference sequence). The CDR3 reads CASSGTVQETQYF. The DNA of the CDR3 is TGTGCCAGCAGCGGGACAGTCCAAGAGACCCAGTACTTC.

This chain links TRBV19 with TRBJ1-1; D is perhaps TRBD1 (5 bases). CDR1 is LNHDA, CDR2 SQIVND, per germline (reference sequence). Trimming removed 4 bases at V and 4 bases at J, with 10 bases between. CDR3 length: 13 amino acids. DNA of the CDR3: TGTGCCAGTAGTAGGAGGGGAATCACTGAAGCTTTCTTT. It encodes CASSRRGITEAFF. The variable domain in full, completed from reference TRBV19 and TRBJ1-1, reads DGGITQSPKYLFRKEGQNVTLSCEQNLNHDAMYWYRQDPGQGLRLIYYSQIVNDFQKGDIAEGYSVSREKKESFPLTVTSAQKNPTAFYLCASSRRGITEAFFGQGTRLTVV.

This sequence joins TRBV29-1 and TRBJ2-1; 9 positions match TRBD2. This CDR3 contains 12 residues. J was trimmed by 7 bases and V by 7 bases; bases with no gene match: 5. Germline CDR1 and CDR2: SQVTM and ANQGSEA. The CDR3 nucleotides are TGCAGCGCCCTAGCGGGAACAAATGAGCAGTTCTTC. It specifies CSALAGTNEQFF.

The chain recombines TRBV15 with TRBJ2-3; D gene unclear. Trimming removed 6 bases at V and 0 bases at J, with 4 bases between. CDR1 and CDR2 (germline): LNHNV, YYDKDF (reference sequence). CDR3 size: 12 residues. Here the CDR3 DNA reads TGTGCCACCAGTCTTAGCACAGATACGCAGTATTTT. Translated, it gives CATSLSTDTQYF.

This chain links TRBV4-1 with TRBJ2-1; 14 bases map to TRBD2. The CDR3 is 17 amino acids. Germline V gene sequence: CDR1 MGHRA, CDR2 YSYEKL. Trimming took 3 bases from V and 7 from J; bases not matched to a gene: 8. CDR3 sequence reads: CASSHRLAGGPRNEQFF. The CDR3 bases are TGCGCCAGCAGCCACAGACTAGCGGGGGGGCCTAGAAATGAGCAGTTCTTC.

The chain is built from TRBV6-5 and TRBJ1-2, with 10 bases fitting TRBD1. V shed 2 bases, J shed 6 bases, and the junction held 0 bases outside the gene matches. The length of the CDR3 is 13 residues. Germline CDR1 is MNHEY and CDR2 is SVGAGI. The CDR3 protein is CASSYGQGDGYTF. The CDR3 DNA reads TGTGCCAGCAGTTACGGACAGGGGGATGGCTACACCTTC.

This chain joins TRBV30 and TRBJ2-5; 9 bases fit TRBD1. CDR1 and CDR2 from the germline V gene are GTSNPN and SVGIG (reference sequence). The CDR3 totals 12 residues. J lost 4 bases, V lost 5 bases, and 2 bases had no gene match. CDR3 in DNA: TGTGCCTGGGACAGGGGGGCAGAGACCCAGTACTTC. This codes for CAWDRGAETQYF.

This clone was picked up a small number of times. The DNA of the CDR3 is TGTGCCAGTAGTATAGGGCAGGGCGGGGAGCTGTTTTTT. This codes for CASSIGQGGELFF. This chain links TRBV19 with TRBJ2-2, with a weak D call TRBD1 (5 bases). Germline V gene lookup returns CDR1 LNHDA and CDR2 SQIVND (reference sequence). There are 13 residues in the CDR3. Between the trimmed V and J ends, which lost 1 base and 7 bases, there was a span of 7 bases.

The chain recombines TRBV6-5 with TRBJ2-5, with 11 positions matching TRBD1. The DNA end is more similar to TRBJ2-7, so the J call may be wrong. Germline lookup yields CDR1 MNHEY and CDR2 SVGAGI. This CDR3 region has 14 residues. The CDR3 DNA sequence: TGTGCCAGCAGGGACCCGGGACAGGGGGACGAGCAGTACTTC. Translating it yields CASRDPGQGDEQYF.

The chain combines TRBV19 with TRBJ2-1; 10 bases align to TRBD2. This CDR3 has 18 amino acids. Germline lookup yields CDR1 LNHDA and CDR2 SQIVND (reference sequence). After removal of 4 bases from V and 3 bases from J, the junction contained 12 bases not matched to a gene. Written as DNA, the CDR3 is TGTGCCAGTAGTACTACTAGCGGGATCCCCCTGGTCTACAATGAGCAGTTCTTC. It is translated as CASSTTSGIPLVYNEQFF.

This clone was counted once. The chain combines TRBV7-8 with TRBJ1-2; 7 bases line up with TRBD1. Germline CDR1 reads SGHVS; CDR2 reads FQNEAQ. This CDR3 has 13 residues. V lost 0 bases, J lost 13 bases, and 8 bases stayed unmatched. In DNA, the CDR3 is TGTGCCAGCAGCTTAGCGAGGGGGCAGACATCCACCTTC. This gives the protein CASSLARGQTSTF.

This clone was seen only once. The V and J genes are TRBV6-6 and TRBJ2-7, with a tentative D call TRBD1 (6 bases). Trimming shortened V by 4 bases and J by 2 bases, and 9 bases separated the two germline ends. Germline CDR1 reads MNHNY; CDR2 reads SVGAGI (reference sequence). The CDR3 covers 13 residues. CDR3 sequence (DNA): TGTGCCAGCAGTTCGGACAGAACCTACGAGCAGTACTTC. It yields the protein CASSSDRTYEQYF.

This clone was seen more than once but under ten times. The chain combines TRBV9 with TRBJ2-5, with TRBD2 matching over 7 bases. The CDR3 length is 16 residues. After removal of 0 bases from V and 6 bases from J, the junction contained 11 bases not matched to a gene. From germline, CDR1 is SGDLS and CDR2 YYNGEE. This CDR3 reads CASSVEGSGASQTQYF. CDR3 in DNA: TGTGCCAGCAGCGTAGAAGGGAGCGGGGCTTCCCAGACCCAGTACTTC.

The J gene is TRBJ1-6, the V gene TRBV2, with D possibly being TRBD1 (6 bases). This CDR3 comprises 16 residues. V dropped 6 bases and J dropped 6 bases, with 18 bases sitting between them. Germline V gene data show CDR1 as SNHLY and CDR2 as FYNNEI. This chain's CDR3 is CASSPRGDRRNSPLHF. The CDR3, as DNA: TGTGCCAGCAGCCCAAGGGGGGACCGACGTAATTCACCCCTCCACTTT.

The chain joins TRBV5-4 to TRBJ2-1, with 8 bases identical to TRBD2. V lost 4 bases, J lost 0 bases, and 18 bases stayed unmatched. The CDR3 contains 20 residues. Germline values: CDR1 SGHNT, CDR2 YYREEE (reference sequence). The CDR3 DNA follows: TGTGCCAGCAGCGTGAGAAACACGGGGGGGTATAGAAGCTCCTACAATGAGCAGTTCTTC. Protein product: CASSVRNTGGYRSSYNEQFF.

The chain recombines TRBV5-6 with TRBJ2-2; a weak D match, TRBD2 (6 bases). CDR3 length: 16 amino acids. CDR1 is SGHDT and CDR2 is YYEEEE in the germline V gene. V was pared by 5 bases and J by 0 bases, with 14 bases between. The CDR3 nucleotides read TGTGCCAGCAGGAGAAGGTGGACTACGAACACCGGGGAGCTGTTTTTT. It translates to CASRRRWTTNTGELFF. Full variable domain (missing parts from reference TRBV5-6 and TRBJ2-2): DAGVTQSPTHLIKTRGQQVTLRCSPKSGHDTVSWYQQALGQGPQFIFQYYEEEERQRGNFPDRFSGHQFPNYSSELNVNALLLGDSALYLCASRRRWTTNTGELFFGEGSRLTVL.

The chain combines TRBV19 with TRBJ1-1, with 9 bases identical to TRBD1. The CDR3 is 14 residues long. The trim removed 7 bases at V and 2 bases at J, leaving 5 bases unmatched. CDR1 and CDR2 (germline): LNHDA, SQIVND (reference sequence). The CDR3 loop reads CASTTTGGNTEAFF. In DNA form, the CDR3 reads TGTGCCAGTACCACGACAGGGGGTAACACTGAAGCTTTCTTT.

The CDR3 sequence is CASLEGEQYF. CDR3 nucleotides: TGCGCCAGCCTAGAGGGCGAGCAGTACTTC. The chain employs TRBV10-1 and TRBJ2-7, with a tentative D call TRBD2 (5 bases). CDR3 length: 10 amino acids. The V gene lost 8 bases and the J gene lost 6 bases, with 8 bases spanning the gap. The V gene's germline CDR1 is WNHNN and CDR2 SYGVQD (reference sequence).

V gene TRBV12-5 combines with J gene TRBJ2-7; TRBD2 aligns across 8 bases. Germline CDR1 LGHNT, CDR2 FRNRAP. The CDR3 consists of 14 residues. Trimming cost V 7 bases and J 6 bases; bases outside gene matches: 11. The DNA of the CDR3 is TGTGCTAGTGCACAGTCGGCCGCGGGGGGCGAGCAGTACTTC. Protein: CASAQSAAGGEQYF.

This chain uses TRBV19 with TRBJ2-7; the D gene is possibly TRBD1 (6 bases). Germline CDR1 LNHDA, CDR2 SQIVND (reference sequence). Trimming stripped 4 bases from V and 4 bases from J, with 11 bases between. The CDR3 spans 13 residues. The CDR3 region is CASSRGGIYEQYF. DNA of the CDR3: TGTGCCAGTAGTAGAGGGGGAATTTACGAGCAGTACTTC.

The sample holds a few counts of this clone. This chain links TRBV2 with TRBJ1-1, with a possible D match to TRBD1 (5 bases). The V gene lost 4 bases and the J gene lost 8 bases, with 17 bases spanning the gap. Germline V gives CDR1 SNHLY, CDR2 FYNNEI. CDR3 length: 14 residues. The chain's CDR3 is CASSVVPRGGEAFF. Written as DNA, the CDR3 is TGTGCCAGCAGTGTCGTCCCCCGCGGGGGAGAAGCTTTCTTT. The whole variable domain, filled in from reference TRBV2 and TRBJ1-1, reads EPEVTQTPSHQVTQMGQEVILRCVPISNHLYFYWYRQILGQKVEFLVSFYNNEISEKSEIFDDQFSVERPDGSNFTLKIRSTKLEDSAMYFCASSVVPRGGEAFFGQGTRLTVV.

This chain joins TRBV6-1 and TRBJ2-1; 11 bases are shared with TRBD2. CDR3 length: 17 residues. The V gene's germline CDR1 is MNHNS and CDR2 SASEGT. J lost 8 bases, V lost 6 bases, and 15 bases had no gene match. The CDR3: CASREPLAGGPIDEQFF. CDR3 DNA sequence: TGTGCCAGCAGAGAACCGTTAGCGGGAGGGCCGATCGATGAGCAGTTCTTC.

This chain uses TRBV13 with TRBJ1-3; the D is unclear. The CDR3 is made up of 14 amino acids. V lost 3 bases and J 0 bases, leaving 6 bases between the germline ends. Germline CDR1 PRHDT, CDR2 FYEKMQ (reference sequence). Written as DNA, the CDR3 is TGTGCCAGCAGCTTTTCATTCTCTGGAAACACCATATATTTT. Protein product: CASSFSFSGNTIYF.